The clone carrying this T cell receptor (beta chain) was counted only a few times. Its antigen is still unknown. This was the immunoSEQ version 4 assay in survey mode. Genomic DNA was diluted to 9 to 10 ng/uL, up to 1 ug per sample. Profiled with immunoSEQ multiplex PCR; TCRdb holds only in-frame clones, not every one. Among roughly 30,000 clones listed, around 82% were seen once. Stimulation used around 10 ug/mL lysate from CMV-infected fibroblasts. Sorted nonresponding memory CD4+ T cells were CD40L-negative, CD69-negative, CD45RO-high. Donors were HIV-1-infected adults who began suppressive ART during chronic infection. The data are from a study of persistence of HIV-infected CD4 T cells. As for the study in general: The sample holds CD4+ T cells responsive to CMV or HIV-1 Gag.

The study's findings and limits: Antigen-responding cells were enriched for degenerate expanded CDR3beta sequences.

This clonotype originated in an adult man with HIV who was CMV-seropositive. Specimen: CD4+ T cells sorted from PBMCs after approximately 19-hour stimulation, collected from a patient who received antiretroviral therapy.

CDR3 region: CASSPAAASGNTIYF. For the CDR3, the DNA is TGTGCCAGCTCACCAGCCGCTGCCTCTGGAAACACCATATATTTT. The chain employs TRBV18 and TRBJ1-3, with D unresolved. In germline, CDR1 is KGHSH, CDR2 LQKENI. V gave up 2 bases and J gave up 0 bases, with 8 bases separating them. This CDR3 region has 15 residues.